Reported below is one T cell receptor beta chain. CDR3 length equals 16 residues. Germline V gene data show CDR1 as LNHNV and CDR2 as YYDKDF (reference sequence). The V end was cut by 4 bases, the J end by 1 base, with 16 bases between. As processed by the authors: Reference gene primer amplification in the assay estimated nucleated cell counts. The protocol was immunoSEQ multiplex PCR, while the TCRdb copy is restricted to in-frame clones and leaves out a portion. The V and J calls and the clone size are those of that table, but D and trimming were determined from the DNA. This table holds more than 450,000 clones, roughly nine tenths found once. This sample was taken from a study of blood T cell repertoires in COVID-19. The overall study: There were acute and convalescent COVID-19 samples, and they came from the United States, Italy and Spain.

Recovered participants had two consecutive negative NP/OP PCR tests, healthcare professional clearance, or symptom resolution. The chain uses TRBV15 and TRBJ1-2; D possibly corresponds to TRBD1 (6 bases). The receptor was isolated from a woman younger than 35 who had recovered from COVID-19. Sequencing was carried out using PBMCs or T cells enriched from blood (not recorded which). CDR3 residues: CATSILRGGGNYGYTF. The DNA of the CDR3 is TGTGCCACCAGCATACTAAGGGGGGGAGGTAACTATGGCTACACCTTC.